This T cell receptor (beta chain) is drawn from a study of T cell responses to AZD1222 COVID-19 vaccine. Study details: Second-dose intervals near 4 or 12 weeks were combined. General study results and limits: Spike-specific TCRs gained breadth and depth after people received two AZD1222 doses. Donors skewed white British and female; clonal diversity was possibly underestimated.

Method: immunoSEQ multiplex PCR; TCRdb's copy keeps in-frame clones and lacks some. The table includes 90,000 to 120,000 clones, about nine tenths detected once. The CDR3 is made up of 14 amino acids. From germline, CDR1 is SGHRS and CDR2 YFSETQ. J was trimmed by 6 bases and V by 7 bases; bases with no gene match: 6. Remarks on this clone: The antigen is undetermined.

The chain couples TRBV5-1 to TRBJ2-3; 12 bases are shared with TRBD2. The clonotype was recovered from an adult in good health. Here the sequenced sample was peripheral blood, taken on day 0 of AZD1222 vaccination. The DNA of the CDR3 is TGCGCCAGCTCGACTAGCGGGGGCTTGGATACGCAGTATTTT. Its translation is CASSTSGGLDTQYF.